This T cell receptor beta chain comes out of a study of human thymus T cells. Study-level points and caveats: What appeared biased in thymic and blood repertoires was the usage of V and J genes. Thymic TCR repertoires of unrelated people reportedly overlapped highly.

About this clone itself: The antigen is undetermined.

Method: immunoSEQ multiplex PCR; TCRdb's copy keeps in-frame clones and lacks some. The repertoire holds roughly 130,000 clones, with about 95% as singletons. CDR3 size: 15 residues. V lost 4 bases and J lost 3, with 16 bases in between. Looked up from germline, CDR1 is GTSNPN and CDR2 is SVGIG (reference sequence). Thymic tissue was derived from resections collected during corrective heart surgery. All donors were healthy Finnish infants who were undergoing corrective surgery to treat congenital heart defects. Sequences were obtained from thymus tissue. This clonotype originated in a boy under two years old with a congenital heart defect but otherwise immunologically healthy. The rearrangement uses TRBV30 and TRBJ2-1; tentative D call: TRBD2 (5 bases). CDR3 nucleotide sequence: TGTGCCTGGACCCGACCCTTGGACTTCTACAATGAGCAGTTCTTC. Translated: CAWTRPLDFYNEQFF.